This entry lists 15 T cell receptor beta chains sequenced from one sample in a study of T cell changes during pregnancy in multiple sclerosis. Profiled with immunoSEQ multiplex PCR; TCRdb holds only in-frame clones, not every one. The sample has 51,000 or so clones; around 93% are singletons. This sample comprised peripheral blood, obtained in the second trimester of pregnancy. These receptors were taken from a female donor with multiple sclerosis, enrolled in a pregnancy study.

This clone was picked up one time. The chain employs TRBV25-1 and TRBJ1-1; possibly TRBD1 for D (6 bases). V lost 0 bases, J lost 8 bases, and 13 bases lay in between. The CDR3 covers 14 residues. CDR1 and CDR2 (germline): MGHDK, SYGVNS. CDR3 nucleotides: TGTGCCAGCAGTGAATATCGTCAGGGGTCAGAAGCTTTCTTT. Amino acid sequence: CASSEYRQGSEAFF.

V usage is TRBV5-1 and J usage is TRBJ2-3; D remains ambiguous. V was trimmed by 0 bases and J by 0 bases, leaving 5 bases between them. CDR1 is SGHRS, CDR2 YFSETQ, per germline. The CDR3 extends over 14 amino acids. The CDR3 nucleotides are TGCGCCAGCAGCTTGGCAACTAGCACAGATACGCAGTATTTT. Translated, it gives CASSLATSTDTQYF.

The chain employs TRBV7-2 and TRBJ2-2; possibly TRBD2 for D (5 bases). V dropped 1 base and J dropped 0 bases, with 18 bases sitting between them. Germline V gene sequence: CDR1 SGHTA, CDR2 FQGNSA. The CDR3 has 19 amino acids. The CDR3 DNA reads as TGTGCCAGCAGCTTAGGGTGGACTGTTTCGTTTCCGAACACCGGGGAGCTGTTTTTT. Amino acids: CASSLGWTVSFPNTGELFF.

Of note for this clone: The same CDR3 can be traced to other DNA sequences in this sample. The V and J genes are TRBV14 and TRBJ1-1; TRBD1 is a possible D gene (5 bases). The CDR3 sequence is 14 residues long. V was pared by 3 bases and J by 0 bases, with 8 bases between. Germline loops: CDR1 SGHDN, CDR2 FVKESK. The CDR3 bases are TGTGCCAGCAGCCAGGCAGGGATGAACACTGAAGCTTTCTTT. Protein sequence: CASSQAGMNTEAFF.

In DNA, the CDR3 is TGTGCCAGCAGCGTAGGCAGCGGGGCATACAATGAGCAGTTCTTC. It is translated as CASSVGSGAYNEQFF. This chain links TRBV9 with TRBJ2-1; 7 bases align to TRBD2. The CDR3 is 15 amino acids. The trim removed 0 bases at V and 4 bases at J, leaving 4 bases unmatched. Germline CDR1 SGDLS, CDR2 YYNGEE. Combining the CDR3 with reference TRBV9 and TRBJ2-1 gives the whole variable domain DSGVTQTPKHLITATGQRVTLRCSPRSGDLSVYWYQQSLDQGLQFLIQYYNGEERAKGNILERFSAQQFPDLHSELNLSSLELGDSALYFCASSVGSGAYNEQFFGPGTRLTVL.

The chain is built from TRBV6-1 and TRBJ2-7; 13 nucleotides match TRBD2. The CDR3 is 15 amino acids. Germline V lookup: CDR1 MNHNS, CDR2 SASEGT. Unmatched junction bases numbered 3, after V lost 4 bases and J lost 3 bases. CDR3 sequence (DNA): TGTGCCAGCAGTGCGGGACTAGCGGGGATCTACGAGCAGTACTTC. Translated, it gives CASSAGLAGIYEQYF.

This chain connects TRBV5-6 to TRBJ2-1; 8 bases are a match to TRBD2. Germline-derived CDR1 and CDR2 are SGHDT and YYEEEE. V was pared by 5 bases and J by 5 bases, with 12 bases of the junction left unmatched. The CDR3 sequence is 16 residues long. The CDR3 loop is CASSSNLAGRNNEQFF. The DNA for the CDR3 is TGTGCCAGCAGTTCTAACTTAGCGGGAAGGAACAATGAGCAGTTCTTC.

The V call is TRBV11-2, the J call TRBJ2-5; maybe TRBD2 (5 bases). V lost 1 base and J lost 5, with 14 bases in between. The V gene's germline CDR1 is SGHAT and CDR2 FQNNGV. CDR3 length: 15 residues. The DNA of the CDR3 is TGTGCCAGCAGCTTAGGAGGTAGCGACTTGGAGACCCAGTACTTC. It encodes CASSLGGSDLETQYF. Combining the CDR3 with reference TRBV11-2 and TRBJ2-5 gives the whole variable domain EAGVAQSPRYKIIEKRQSVAFWCNPISGHATLYWYQQILGQGPKLLIQFQNNGVVDDSQLPKDRFSAERLKGVDSTLKIQPAKLEDSAVYLCASSLGGSDLETQYFGPGTRLLVL.

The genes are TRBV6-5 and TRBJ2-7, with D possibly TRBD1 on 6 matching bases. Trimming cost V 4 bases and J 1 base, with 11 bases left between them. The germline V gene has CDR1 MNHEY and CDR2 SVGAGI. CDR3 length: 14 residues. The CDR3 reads CASSWSGQSYEQYF. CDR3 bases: TGTGCCAGCAGTTGGTCAGGACAGTCCTACGAGCAGTACTTC.

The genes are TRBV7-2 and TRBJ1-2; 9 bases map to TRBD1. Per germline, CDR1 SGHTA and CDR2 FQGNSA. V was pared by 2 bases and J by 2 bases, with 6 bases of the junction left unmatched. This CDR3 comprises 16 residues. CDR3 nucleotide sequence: TGTGCCAGCAGCTTATCGCCCGGACAGGGGAACTATGGCTACACCTTC. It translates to CASSLSPGQGNYGYTF.

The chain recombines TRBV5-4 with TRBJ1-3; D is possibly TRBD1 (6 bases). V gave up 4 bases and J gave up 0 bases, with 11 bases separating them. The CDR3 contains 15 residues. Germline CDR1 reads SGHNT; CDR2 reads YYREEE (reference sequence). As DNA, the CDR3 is TGTGCCAGCAGCAAGACAGGTCTCTCTGGAAACACCATATATTTT. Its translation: CASSKTGLSGNTIYF.

CDR3 protein: CASSLDWGRDEQYF. The DNA of the CDR3 is TGTGCCAGCAGCTTAGACTGGGGGAGGGACGAGCAGTACTTC. V usage is TRBV11-3 and J usage is TRBJ2-7, with 7 nucleotides matching TRBD2. Per the germline V gene, CDR1 is SGHNT and CDR2 is YENEEA. This CDR3 is 14 amino acids long. J lost 5 bases, V lost 0 bases, and 4 bases had no gene match. The complete variable domain, with remaining parts taken from reference TRBV11-3 and TRBJ2-7, reads EAGVVQSPRYKIIEKKQPVAFWCNPISGHNTLYWYLQNLGQGPELLIRYENEEAVDDSQLPKDRFSAERLKGVDSTLKIQPAELGDSAVYLCASSLDWGRDEQYFGPGTRLTVT.

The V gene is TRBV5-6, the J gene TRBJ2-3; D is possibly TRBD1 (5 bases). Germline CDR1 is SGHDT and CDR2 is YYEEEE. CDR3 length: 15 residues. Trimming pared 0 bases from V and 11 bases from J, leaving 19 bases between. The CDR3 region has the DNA TGTGCCAGCAGCTTGGTGGGGCTAGTGGCCGAAAGGCAGTATTTT. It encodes CASSLVGLVAERQYF.

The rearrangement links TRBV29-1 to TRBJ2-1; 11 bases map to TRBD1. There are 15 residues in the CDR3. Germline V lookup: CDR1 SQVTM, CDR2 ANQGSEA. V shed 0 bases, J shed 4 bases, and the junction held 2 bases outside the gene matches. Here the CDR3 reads CSVEEDRGHYNEQFF. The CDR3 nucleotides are TGCAGCGTTGAAGAGGACAGGGGGCATTACAATGAGCAGTTCTTC.

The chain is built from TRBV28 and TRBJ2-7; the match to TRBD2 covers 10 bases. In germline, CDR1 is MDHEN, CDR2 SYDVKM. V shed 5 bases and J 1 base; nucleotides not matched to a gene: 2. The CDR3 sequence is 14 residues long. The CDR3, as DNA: TGTGCCAGCAGTCAAGCGGGAGGGTCCTACGAGCAGTACTTC. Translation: CASSQAGGSYEQYF.